These 5 T cell receptor beta chains originate from one sample sequenced in a study of blood T cell repertoires in COVID-19. Measured with immunoSEQ multiplex PCR; TCRdb has only the in-frame clones, and not every one. The table shows roughly 100,000 clones, with about four fifths occurring only once. Input material: peripheral blood. The receptors were sampled from a woman at least 80 years old with acute or convalescent COVID-19.

V gene TRBV19 combines with J gene TRBJ1-6, with 8 bases matching TRBD1. The CDR3 has 15 residues. The junction had 10 bases not matched to a gene; V was cut back by 5 bases and J by 10 bases. The germline gives CDR1 LNHDA, CDR2 SQIVND (reference sequence). The CDR3 sequence is CASSSLDRVGSPLHF. In nucleotides, the CDR3 is TGTGCCAGTAGTTCCCTGGACAGGGTGGGGTCACCCCTCCACTTT. The whole variable domain, remainder taken from reference TRBV19 and TRBJ1-6, is DGGITQSPKYLFRKEGQNVTLSCEQNLNHDAMYWYRQDPGQGLRLIYYSQIVNDFQKGDIAEGYSVSREKKESFPLTVTSAQKNPTAFYLCASSSLDRVGSPLHFGNGTRLTVT.

The chain joins TRBV7-9 to TRBJ2-1; 8 nucleotides line up with TRBD2. V was pared by 5 bases and J by 7 bases, with 10 bases of the junction left unmatched. This CDR3 spans 15 amino acids. CDR1 is SEHNR and CDR2 is FQNEAQ in the germline V gene (reference sequence). CDR3: CASSPPSAGENEQFF. The CDR3 DNA sequence: TGTGCCAGCAGCCCGCCCTCAGCGGGAGAAAATGAGCAGTTCTTC.

The chain couples TRBV14 to TRBJ1-4, with a tentative D call TRBD1 (6 bases). V was cut by 2 bases and J by 5 bases, with 9 bases left in between. The germline CDR1 and CDR2 sequences are SGHDN and FVKESK. CDR3 length equals 14 residues. CDR3 sequence reads: CASSQRGGNEKLFF. The CDR3 nucleotides read TGTGCCAGCAGCCAAAGGGGGGGAAATGAAAAACTGTTTTTT.

The V call is TRBV6-1, the J call TRBJ2-7, with 9 positions matching TRBD2. The V gene's germline CDR1 is MNHNS and CDR2 SASEGT. The CDR3 has 16 amino acids. The ends lost 3 bases at V and 1 base at J; junction bases unmatched: 7. CDR3 coding DNA: TGTGCCAGCAGTGACGGAGCGGGAGGTCCGTCCTACGAGCAGTACTTC. It codes for CASSDGAGGPSYEQYF.

The rearrangement joins TRBV2 to TRBJ1-6; TRBD1 agrees at 8 bases. Germline loops: CDR1 SNHLY, CDR2 FYNNEI. Trimming at V came to 6 bases and at J to 4 bases, leaving 8 bases not matched to a gene. There are 16 residues in the CDR3. The CDR3 region has the DNA TGTGCCAGCAGGGTTGACAGGGGAGGTTATAATTCACCCCTCCACTTT. This codes for CASRVDRGGYNSPLHF.